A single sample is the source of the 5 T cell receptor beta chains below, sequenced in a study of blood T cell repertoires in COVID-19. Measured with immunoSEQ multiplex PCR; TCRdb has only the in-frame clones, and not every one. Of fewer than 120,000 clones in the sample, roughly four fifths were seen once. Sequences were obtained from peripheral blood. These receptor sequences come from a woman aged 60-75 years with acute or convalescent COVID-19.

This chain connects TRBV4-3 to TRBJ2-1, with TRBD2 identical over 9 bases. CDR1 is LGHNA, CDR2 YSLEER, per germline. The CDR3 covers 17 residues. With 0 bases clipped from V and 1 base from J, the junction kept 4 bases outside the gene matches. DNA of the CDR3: TGCGCCAGCAGCCAAGATCCCCTAGCGGGGTCCTACAATGAGCAGTTCTTC. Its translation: CASSQDPLAGSYNEQFF.

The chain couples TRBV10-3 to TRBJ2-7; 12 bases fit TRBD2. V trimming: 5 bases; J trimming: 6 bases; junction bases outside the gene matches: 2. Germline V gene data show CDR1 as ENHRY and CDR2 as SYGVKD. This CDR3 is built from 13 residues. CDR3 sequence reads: CAISLAGGREQYF. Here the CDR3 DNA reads TGTGCCATCAGTCTAGCGGGGGGGCGCGAGCAGTACTTC.

In DNA form, the CDR3 reads TGTGCCAGCAGTTTGTACAGGGGTGAGCAGTACTTC. Translated, it gives CASSLYRGEQYF. V gene TRBV6-5 combines with J gene TRBJ2-7, with 7 bases matching TRBD1. The CDR3 loop spans 12 amino acids. CDR1 is MNHEY, CDR2 SVGAGI, per germline. V lost 4 bases and J lost 7; bases outside the gene matches: 4.

CDR3: CASSQDWAPSGGAFYRETQYF. The CDR3 DNA reads TGCGCCAGCAGCCAAGATTGGGCGCCTAGCGGGGGGGCATTCTATCGAGAGACCCAGTACTTC. The rearrangement links TRBV4-3 to TRBJ2-5; TRBD2 matches 12 bases. CDR1 and CDR2 from the germline V gene are LGHNA and YSLEER. The CDR3 length is 21 residues. With V trimmed by 0 bases and J by 4 bases, 18 bases remained unmatched.

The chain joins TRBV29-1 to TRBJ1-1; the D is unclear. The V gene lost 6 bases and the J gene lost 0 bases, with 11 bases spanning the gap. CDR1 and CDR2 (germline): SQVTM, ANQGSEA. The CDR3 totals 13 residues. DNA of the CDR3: TGCAGCGTACTCAGGCAGATGAACACTGAAGCTTTCTTT. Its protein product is CSVLRQMNTEAFF.